This entry describes one T cell receptor (beta chain). The entry originates in a study of blood T cell repertoires in COVID-19. Background on the study: From T cells, B-cell-depleted T cells, or PBMCs came the material, which was cDNA or gDNA.

The assay was immunoSEQ multiplex PCR, and TCRdb's table has in-frame clones only and misses some. The sample contains about 25,000 clones, roughly 91% of which appear only once. V shed 5 bases, J shed 5 bases, and the junction held 14 bases outside the gene matches. Per the germline V gene, CDR1 is SGHRS and CDR2 is YFSETQ. The length of the CDR3 is 16 residues. This sequence joins TRBV5-1 and TRBJ2-3; 7 bases are a match to TRBD1. The sample consisted of peripheral blood. The sequence derives from a man over 45 with active COVID-19. The CDR3 spells CASRDRAYDTRDTQYF. The DNA of the CDR3 is TGCGCCAGCAGAGACAGGGCCTACGACACACGAGATACGCAGTATTTT.